This T cell receptor (beta chain) is drawn from a study of T cell responses to AZD1222 COVID-19 vaccine. Study-level results: Among the donors, most were white British and more were female, and clonal diversity was possibly underestimated. Baseline serology detected seropositivity in only five or six AZD1222 recipients.

To note about this clone: The antigen remains unidentified.

Sequencing used immunoSEQ multiplex PCR; TCRdb keeps in-frame clones, though not all of them. This sample has about 140,000 clones; about 92% occur once, and the top ten carry just over 3%. Germline lookup yields CDR1 SGHNT and CDR2 YYREEE (reference sequence). CDR3 size: 13 residues. J lost 5 bases, V lost 7 bases, and 8 bases had no gene match. The sequence came from an adult in good health. Material: peripheral blood, obtained on day 0 of AZD1222 vaccination. The chain recombines TRBV5-4 with TRBJ2-7, with 8 bases that match TRBD2. This chain's CDR3 is CASGPAGVNEQYF. The CDR3 nucleotides read TGTGCCAGCGGACCAGCGGGAGTGAACGAGCAGTACTTC.